This TCR beta chain is drawn from a study of shared clonotypes between healthy human individuals. Study-wide points: Generally, naive subsets (rather than memory subsets) showed larger estimated richness. Clonotypes shared by all four sorted-subset donors had higher generation probabilities than non-shared clonotypes. About 5.2% was the fraction of naive CD4 clonotypes found shared across several donors.

All the donors were Caucasian adults who lived in Nashville, Tennessee. Measured with immunoSEQ multiplex PCR; TCRdb has only the in-frame clones, and not every one. Seen here are around 2.5 million clones, approximately 93% observed once, and the top ten hold approximately 0.36%. In this sample, this clone turned up a few times. The target antigen is unknown. The sequenced sample was naive CD4+ T cells from PBMCs. Subset reported: CD45RA+ positively selected. The receptor's source is a man aged 18 to 30 in good health. Some clones in this sample may be carry-over from other donors' samples.

Here the CDR3 DNA reads TGTGCCAGCAGTTTCGGACAGCAATTCTATGGCTACACCTTC. It yields the protein CASSFGQQFYGYTF. The gene calls are TRBV28 and TRBJ1-2; D may be TRBD1 (6 bases). Germline-derived CDR1 and CDR2 are MDHEN and SYDVKM. Deletions cut 3 bases from V and 4 bases from J, with 12 bases between. The CDR3 is 14 residues long.